A single sample is the source of the 27 T cell receptor beta chains below, sequenced in a study of tissue T cells after allogeneic stem cell transplantation. The time point here: mouse harvest day 7 after allogeneic transplant. The graft held 10^6 splenic CD5+ T cells and 10^7 T-cell-depleted bone marrow cells. Profiling relied on immunoSEQ multiplex PCR, and the TCRdb table lists in-frame clones only, not all of them. The sample contains roughly 6,400 clones, approximately 45% of which appear only once. Sequenced material: gut tissue. All receptors come from a female BALB/c mouse given C57BL/6 T cells with graft-versus-host disease after an allogeneic hematopoietic cell transplant.

A note on this clone: Relative to the germline gene, one junction end is altered; a read error may explain this. Gene and germline names: mouse. Coverage ceases 1 residue before the CDR3 finishes, and the germline J gene fills in the end. V and J are TRBV15 and TRBJ2-7; D is ambiguous. The CDR3 length is 13 residues. Germline assignment: CDR1 SGHND and CDR2 FRSKSL. The covered CDR3 bases are TGTGCCAGCAGCTTAGCCCCGGAATATGAACAGTAC. It translates to CASSLAPEYEQY. The whole CDR3 sequence is CASSLAPEYEQYF.

This clone was observed a few times. Gene names refer to mouse genes. CDR3 residues: CASSLWPSGNTLYF. The part of the CDR3 DNA that was read is TGTGCCAGCAGTCTGTGGCCTTCTGGAAATACGCTCTAT. The chain recombines TRBV26 with TRBJ1-3, with unresolved D. Read data end 1 residue before the CDR3 end; the end is taken from the germline J gene. The germline V and J ends were trimmed by 1 base and 0 bases, with 4 bases remaining between them. From germline, CDR1 is KGHPV and CDR2 FQNQEV (reference sequence). The CDR3 has 14 amino acids.

Of note for this clone: Any gene name here is a mouse gene name. From the germline J gene comes the end of the CDR3, since the read stops 1 residue before it. The chain has TRBV17 and TRBJ2-1, with 8 bases that match TRBD2. CDR3 size: 16 residues. Germline CDR1 reads MNHDT; CDR2 reads YYDKIL. After removal of 2 bases from V and 1 base from J, the junction contained 4 bases not matched to a gene. The sequenced CDR3 bases are TGTGCTAGCAGTAGATTTGGGGGGGTCAACTATGCTGAGCAGTTC. As protein: CASSRFGGVNYAEQF. The whole CDR3 sequence reads CASSRFGGVNYAEQFF. The full variable domain, with the rest looked up from reference TRBV17 and TRBJ2-1, is DTTVKQNPRYKLARVGKPVNLICSQTMNHDTMYWYQKKPNQAPKLLLFYYDKILNREADTFEKFQSSRPNNSFCSLYIGSAGLEYSAMYLCASSRFGGVNYAEQFFGPGTRLTVL.

About this clone: Genes and germline are mouse. The read falls 1 residue short of the CDR3 end, and the missing part is taken from the germline J gene. This rearrangement joins TRBV26 to TRBJ2-1; D gene ambiguous. Trimming stripped 4 bases from V and 0 bases from J, with 7 bases between. Germline V gene data show CDR1 as KGHPV and CDR2 as FQNQEV (reference sequence). CDR3 length: 14 amino acids. CDR3 DNA (partial): TGTGCCAGCAGTCACCAGAATAACTATGCTGAGCAGTTC. Translating it yields CASSHQNNYAEQF. The whole CDR3 protein is CASSHQNNYAEQFF.

Remarks on this clone: The listed genes are named as in mouse. Read coverage stops 1 residue before the CDR3 terminus; the germline J gene supplies the remainder. The chain combines TRBV26 with TRBJ2-2; 10 bases are a match to TRBD1. Germline values: CDR1 KGHPV, CDR2 FQNQEV (reference sequence). There are 15 residues in the CDR3. Trimming removed 6 bases from V and 3 bases from J; junction bases left unmatched: 4. The sequenced CDR3 bases are TGTGCCAGCAGCCGGGACAGGGGAGACACCGGGCAGCTCTAC. This codes for CASSRDRGDTGQLY. In full, the CDR3 reads CASSRDRGDTGQLYF.

This clone qualifies as medium-sized (0.01 to 0.1%). The gene symbols are mouse symbols. Read data end 1 residue before the CDR3 end; the end is taken from the germline J gene. The chain carries TRBV4 and TRBJ1-5; D is undetermined. The CDR3 is 13 amino acids. Trimming stripped 3 bases from V and 2 bases from J, with 5 bases between. CDR1 LGHDT and CDR2 YNNKQL come from the germline V gene (reference sequence). The sequenced CDR3 bases are TGTGCCAGCAGCTATCGGTACAACCAGGCTCCGCTT. Its protein is CASSYRYNQAPL. The full CDR3 sequence reads CASSYRYNQAPLF. Full variable domain (rest looked up from reference TRBV4 and TRBJ1-5): ETAVFQTPNYHVTQVGNEVSFNCKQTLGHDTMYWYKQDSKKLLKIMFSYNNKQLIVNETVPRRFSPQSSDKAHLNLRIKSVEPEDSAVYLCASSYRYNQAPLFGEGTRLSVL.

Details on this clone: Gene names are the mouse ones. The observed sequence ends 1 residue before the CDR3 terminus, with the missing tail filled in from the germline J gene. In the same sample, other DNA sequences code for this CDR3. The chain has TRBV26 and TRBJ1-3; D might be TRBD1 (5 bases). Germline V gives CDR1 KGHPV, CDR2 FQNQEV (reference sequence). V was cut by 2 bases and J by 2 bases, with 7 bases left in between. The CDR3 loop spans 14 amino acids. The sequenced part of the CDR3 DNA is TGTGCCAGCAGTCTGCAAGGGGCTGGAAATACGCTCTAT. This encodes CASSLQGAGNTLY. The full CDR3 sequence reads CASSLQGAGNTLYF. Using reference TRBV26 and TRBJ1-3 for the parts outside the CDR3, the full variable domain is NSKVIQTPRYLVKGQGQKAKMRCIPEKGHPVVFWYQQNKNNEFKFLINFQNQEVLQQIDMTEKRFSAECPSNSPCSLEIQSSEAGDSALYLCASSLQGAGNTLYFGEGSRLIVV.

This clone came up once. Germline and genes here are mouse. The read terminates 1 residue before the CDR3 end, so the remaining end is supplied by the germline J gene. V usage is TRBV26 and J usage is TRBJ2-5; D is possibly TRBD1 (6 bases). This CDR3 region has 14 residues. Between the trimmed V and J ends, which lost 4 bases and 2 bases, there was a span of 10 bases. Germline assignment: CDR1 KGHPV and CDR2 FQNQEV (reference sequence). CDR3 bases read: TGTGCCAGCAGTCGGAGGGACATCCAAGACACCCAGTAC. Its translation: CASSRRDIQDTQY. The CDR3 in its entirety is CASSRRDIQDTQYF.

As to this clone: Genes and germline are mouse. With the read ending 1 residue before the CDR3 end, the germline J gene is used to fill in that end. This chain uses TRBV26 with TRBJ2-5; D gene uncertain. This CDR3 is built from 13 residues. The germline V gene has CDR1 KGHPV and CDR2 FQNQEV (reference sequence). Deletions cut 4 bases from V and 2 bases from J, with 7 bases between. The CDR3 region is CASSPTSQDTQYF. CDR3 bases read: TGTGCCAGCAGTCCGACATCCCAAGACACCCAGTAC.

This clone was detected only a few times. Mouse gene names apply. With the read ending 1 residue before the CDR3 end, the germline J gene is used to fill in that end. The genes are TRBV16 and TRBJ2-7; D is ambiguous. The length of the CDR3 is 12 residues. Germline V gene sequence: CDR1 SGHSA, CDR2 FRNQAP. Trimming took 6 bases from V and 0 from J, leaving 6 bases between them. The CDR3 here is CASSRSSYEQYF. The CDR3 bases that were read are TGTGCAAGCAGTCGGAGCTCCTATGAACAGTAC.

This clone was seen a handful of times. Genes here carry mouse names. The CDR3 extends 1 residue past the end of the read, so its final part is completed from the germline J gene. V is TRBV26 and J is TRBJ2-7, with a possible D match to TRBD2 (6 bases). Germline-derived CDR1 and CDR2 are KGHPV and FQNQEV (reference sequence). V lost 3 bases and J 0 bases, leaving 12 bases between the germline ends. This CDR3 has 15 amino acids. The CDR3 DNA, read in part, is TGTGCCAGCAGTCTCTGGGGCAGGAGCTCCTATGAACAGTAC. Encoded protein: CASSLWGRSSYEQY. In full, the CDR3 reads CASSLWGRSSYEQYF.

A note on this clone: Gene names are the mouse ones. The read comes to an end 1 residue before the CDR3 does, leaving the germline J gene to fill in the end. The rearrangement uses TRBV19 and TRBJ2-7; 11 bases agree with TRBD2. Germline values: CDR1 FNHDT, CDR2 SITEND (reference sequence). The CDR3 contains 14 residues. V was clipped by 7 bases and J by 0 bases; unmatched bases: 3. The CDR3 loop is CASRTGGSSYEQYF. The CDR3 DNA, read in part, is TGTGCCAGCCGGACTGGGGGGTCCTCCTATGAACAGTAC.

Note on this clone: Each gene name is a mouse one. The DNA ends 1 residue before the CDR3 does, and the rest of the CDR3 is filled in from the germline J gene. The chain couples TRBV16 to TRBJ2-2; possibly TRBD1 for D (5 bases). CDR1 and CDR2 (germline): SGHSA, FRNQAP. The V end lost 4 bases, the J end lost 0 bases, and 6 bases lay between the germline ends. The CDR3 has 14 residues. The covered CDR3 bases are TGTGCAAGCAGCTCGACAGCAAACACCGGGCAGCTCTAC. Residues: CASSSTANTGQLY. The CDR3, in full, reads CASSSTANTGQLYF.

Concerning this clone itself: Genes and germline are mouse. The read ends 1 residue early relative to the CDR3; the germline J gene fills the gap. The chain combines TRBV16 with TRBJ2-1; D may be TRBD2 (6 bases). The CDR3 is made up of 15 amino acids. V lost 5 bases and J lost 4, with 15 bases in between. Germline V gene lookup returns CDR1 SGHSA and CDR2 FRNQAP. CDR3 bases read: TGTGCAAGCAGCCGTCCGGGACTCTGGTATGCTGAGCAGTTC. Translation: CASSRPGLWYAEQF. The entire CDR3 protein is CASSRPGLWYAEQFF.

With respect to this clone: Here the gene names and germline are mouse. From the germline J gene comes the end of the CDR3, since the read stops 1 residue before it. The genes are TRBV12-1 and TRBJ2-3; D possibly corresponds to TRBD2 (6 bases). This CDR3 spans 14 amino acids. V was trimmed by 2 bases and J by 5 bases, leaving 13 bases between them. Germline V lookup: CDR1 SGHSN, CDR2 HYEKVE. The CDR3 here is CASSPPSGGETLYF. The sequenced CDR3 bases are TGTGCCAGCTCTCCACCCTCGGGGGGAGAAACGCTGTAT.

Comments on this clone: Gene names and germline refer to mouse. The missing CDR3 end, 1 residue past where the read stops, is filled in from the germline J gene. The chain combines TRBV23 with TRBJ2-7. CDR1 and CDR2 (germline): KGHTA, FQNQQP. This CDR3 spans 13 amino acids. The CDR3: CSSSRGSSYEQYF. Incomplete CDR3 DNA: TGCTCCAGCAGTCGAGGGAGCTCCTATGAACAGTAC.

This clone was seen a handful of times. The genes and germline here are from mouse. Read data end 1 residue before the CDR3 end; the end is taken from the germline J gene. The chain couples TRBV1 to TRBJ2-3; 10 bases are shared with TRBD1. The germline gives CDR1 NSQYPW, CDR2 LRSPGD (reference sequence). This CDR3 region has 15 residues. The V gene end was trimmed by 4 bases and the J gene end by 1 base; junction bases not matched to a gene: 2. CDR3: CTCSVGTGGAETLYF. The sequenced part of the CDR3 DNA is TGCACCTGCAGTGTCGGGACAGGGGGTGCAGAAACGCTGTAT.

Turning to this clone: All gene names here are mouse names. The read comes to an end 1 residue before the CDR3 does, leaving the germline J gene to fill in the end. The V and J genes are TRBV31 and TRBJ1-5; D not certain. Per the germline V gene, CDR1 is GKSSPN and CDR2 is SITVG. This CDR3 has 11 residues. V was cut by 0 bases and J by 9 bases, with 6 bases left in between. The CDR3 region is CAWSLAGAPLF. The CDR3 bases that were read are TGTGCCTGGAGTCTAGCAGGGGCTCCGCTT. Complete variable domain (other parts from reference TRBV31 and TRBJ1-5): AQTIHQWPVAEIKAVGSPLSLGCTIKGKSSPNLYWYWQATGGTLQQLFYSITVGQVESVVQLNLSASRPKDDQFILSTEKLLLSHSGFYLCAWSLAGAPLFGEGTRLSVL.

In this sample, this clone is medium-sized. The germline and genes are mouse ones. The read finishes 1 residue shy of the CDR3 end, and the germline J gene is used to complete it. The V call is TRBV23, the J call TRBJ2-7; TRBD2 was called by the table and not checked on the DNA. This CDR3 comprises 11 residues. Germline V CDR1 and CDR2: KGHTA, FQNQQP. The CDR3 sequence: CSSTGDYEQYF. The CDR3 bases that were read are TGCTCCAGTACTGGGGACTATGAACAGTAC.

In this sample, this clone turned up a few times. Gene names and germline refer to mouse. The sequence runs out 1 residue before the end of the CDR3; the remainder is reconstructed from the germline J gene. The rearrangement joins TRBV13-1 to TRBJ2-3; D possibly uses TRBD1 or TRBD2 (5 bases each). Germline CDR1 and CDR2: NSHNY and SYGAGN. This CDR3 is 13 amino acids long. The V end lost 4 bases, the J end lost 0 bases, and 6 bases lay between the germline ends. The CDR3 DNA, read in part, is TGTGCCAGCAGTCGGGACAGTGCAGAAACGCTGTAT. It specifies CASSRDSAETLY. The entire CDR3 reads CASSRDSAETLYF.

There are a few counts of this clone. Gene names refer to mouse genes. The CDR3 here is CASSLMGDSDYTF. The CDR3 bases that were read are TGTGCTAGCAGTTTAATGGGAGACTCCGACTACACC. V usage is TRBV29 and J usage is TRBJ1-2; D gene unclear. From the germline J gene comes the end of the CDR3, since the read stops 1 residue before it. V lost 2 bases, J lost 3 bases, and 7 bases lay in between. Germline V gene lookup returns CDR1 MSHET and CDR2 SYDVDS. The CDR3 runs to 13 residues.

For this clone: An end of the junction does not agree with germline; a read error may underlie this. Any gene name here is a mouse gene name. The observed sequence ends 1 residue before the CDR3 terminus, with the missing tail filled in from the germline J gene. The chain employs TRBV13-3 and TRBJ2-7, with 8 positions matching TRBD2. CDR3 length: 14 amino acids. Germline values: CDR1 NNHDY, CDR2 SYVADS. CDR3 amino acids: CASGDWGSSYEQYF. Incomplete CDR3 DNA: TGTGCCAGCGGTGACTGGGGAAGCTCCTATGAACAGTAC.

In the case of this clone: The germline and genes are mouse ones. Sequencing ends 1 residue short of the CDR3 end; the germline J gene provides the rest. V is TRBV13-1 and J is TRBJ2-5, with 9 bases that match TRBD2. V was clipped by 0 bases and J by 3 bases; unmatched bases: 2. The CDR3 loop spans 15 amino acids. Per germline, CDR1 NSHNY and CDR2 SYGAGN. CDR3 bases read: TGTGCCAGCAGTGATGACGACTGGGGGCAAGACACCCAGTAC. It codes for CASSDDDWGQDTQY. The entire CDR3 reads CASSDDDWGQDTQYF.

With respect to this clone: Genes here carry mouse names. The read comes to an end 1 residue before the CDR3 does, leaving the germline J gene to fill in the end. V gene TRBV3 combines with J gene TRBJ1-1; D not resolved. V was cut by 2 bases and J by 0 bases, with 7 bases left in between. The CDR3 is made up of 14 amino acids. Germline-derived CDR1 and CDR2 are SNHLY and FYNGKV (reference sequence). CDR3: CASSLNIANTEVFF. Partial CDR3 DNA: TGTGCCAGCAGCTTAAACATTGCAAACACAGAAGTCTTC.

Note on this clone: Genes and germline are mouse. CDR3 in amino acids: CGAQTGAYAEQFF. The CDR3 bases that were read are TGTGGTGCTCAGACTGGGGCCTATGCTGAGCAGTTC. The V gene is TRBV20, the J gene TRBJ2-1, with 8 bases identical to TRBD2. The read comes to an end 1 residue before the CDR3 does, leaving the germline J gene to fill in the end. The CDR3 consists of 13 residues. From germline, CDR1 is GFQATS and CDR2 STVNSAI. After removal of 5 bases from V and 3 bases from J, the junction contained 3 bases not matched to a gene. The whole variable domain, remainder taken from reference TRBV20 and TRBJ2-1, is GALVYQYPRRTICKSGTSMRMECQAVGFQATSVAWYRQSPQKTFELIALSTVNSAIKYEQNFTQEKFPISHPNLSFSSMTVLNAYLEDRGLYLCGAQTGAYAEQFFGPGTRLTVL.

In the case of this clone: Mouse gene names apply. The read finishes 1 residue shy of the CDR3 end, and the germline J gene is used to complete it. V and J are TRBV16 and TRBJ2-3; perhaps D is TRBD1 or TRBD2 (6 bases each). This CDR3 has 13 residues. In germline, CDR1 is SGHSA, CDR2 FRNQAP. V was trimmed by 8 bases and J by 0 bases, leaving 9 bases between them. The CDR3 loop is CASLGASAETLYF. Partial CDR3 DNA: TGTGCAAGCTTGGGGGCTAGTGCAGAAACGCTGTAT.

This clone was counted between two and nine times. The gene symbols are mouse symbols. Read data end 1 residue before the CDR3 end; the end is taken from the germline J gene. The rearrangement joins TRBV26 to TRBJ1-4; no reliable D call. The CDR3 sequence is 13 residues long. Trimming removed 2 bases at V and 4 bases at J, with 5 bases between. CDR1 KGHPV and CDR2 FQNQEV come from the germline V gene (reference sequence). The CDR3 region is CASSLGNNERLFF. Partial CDR3 DNA: TGTGCCAGCAGTCTGGGAAACAACGAAAGATTATTT.